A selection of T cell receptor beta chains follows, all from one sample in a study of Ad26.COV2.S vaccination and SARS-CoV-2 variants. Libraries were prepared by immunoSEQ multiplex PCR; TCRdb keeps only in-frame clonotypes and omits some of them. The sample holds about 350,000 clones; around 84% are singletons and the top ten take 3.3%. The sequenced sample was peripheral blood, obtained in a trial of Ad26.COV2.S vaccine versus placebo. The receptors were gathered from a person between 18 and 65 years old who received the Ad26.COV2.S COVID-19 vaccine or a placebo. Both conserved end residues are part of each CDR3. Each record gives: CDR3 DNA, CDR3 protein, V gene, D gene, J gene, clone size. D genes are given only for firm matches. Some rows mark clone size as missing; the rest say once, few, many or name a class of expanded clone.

DNA: TGTGCCTGGAGTGTCCGTCAAGGGGCGCGAGCTAACTATGGCTACACCTTC
CDR3: CAWSVRQGARANYGYTF
V: TRBV30
D: NA
J: TRBJ1-2
size: NA

DNA: TGCGCCAGCAGCCGAAAGGGACTAGCGGGAGGAACGAACACCGGGGAGCTGTTTTTT
CDR3: CASSRKGLAGGTNTGELFF
V: TRBV4-3
D: TRBD2
J: TRBJ2-2
size: NA

DNA: TGTGCCAGCAGCCAAGATCCGGGGGCCCCAGCCCTTTTTCTCAACACCGGGGAGCTGTTTTTT
CDR3: CASSQDPGAPALFLNTGELFF
V: TRBV3-1/TRBV3-2
D: NA
J: TRBJ2-2
size: NA

DNA: TGTGCCAGCAGGACTAGCGGGGGGAAAGAGCAGTTCTTC
CDR3: CASRTSGGKEQFF
V: TRBV6-5
D: TRBD2
J: TRBJ2-1
size: NA

DNA: TGTGCCAGCAGCAGGGGGAGCACAGATACGCAGTATTTT
CDR3: CASSRGSTDTQYF
V: TRBV5-5
D: NA
J: TRBJ2-3
size: few

DNA: TGTGCCAGTAACCGGGGGACATCCTCAACTAATGAAAAACTGTTTTTT
CDR3: CASNRGTSSTNEKLFF
V: TRBV19
D: NA
J: TRBJ1-4
size: NA

DNA: TGTGCCACCAGCAGAGACGCAGGGCTCGATGAGCAGTTCTTC
CDR3: CATSRDAGLDEQFF
V: TRBV15
D: NA
J: TRBJ2-1
size: NA

DNA: TGTGCCACCAGCAGTAGACTAGCGGGAGCCCCTAATGAGCAGTTCTTC
CDR3: CATSSRLAGAPNEQFF
V: TRBV15
D: TRBD2
J: TRBJ2-1
size: NA

DNA: TGCAGTGCTAGGGGACCGATCTTC
CDR3: CSARGPIF
V: TRBV20-1
D: NA
J: TRBJ1-2
size: NA

DNA: TGTGCCATCAGTGAGTCGAGGGGGAATCGGGCCGGGGAGCTGTTTTTT
CDR3: CAISESRGNRAGELFF
V: TRBV10-3
D: NA
J: TRBJ2-2
size: NA

DNA: TGTGCCAGCAGACCCCCGAAGACAGGCTCTTCTGAAGCTTTCTTT
CDR3: CASRPPKTGSSEAFF
V: TRBV6-5
D: NA
J: TRBJ1-1
size: few

DNA: TGTGCCAGCAGCTTGGACGGGGGCGGGAATCAGCCCCAGCATTTT
CDR3: CASSLDGGGNQPQHF
V: TRBV5-4
D: NA
J: TRBJ1-5
size: NA

DNA: TGTGCCAGCAGCCCCCGCGGGGGACGGGACGAGCAGTACTTC
CDR3: CASSPRGGRDEQYF
V: TRBV11-3
D: TRBD2
J: TRBJ2-7
size: NA

DNA: TGTGCCAGCACCCCGGCGGGAAATTCACCCCTCCACTTT
CDR3: CASTPAGNSPLHF
V: TRBV7-9
D: NA
J: TRBJ1-6
size: NA

DNA: TGTGCCAGCAGCCCCCGGGACAGGAGATACAATGAGCAGTTCTTC
CDR3: CASSPRDRRYNEQFF
V: TRBV7-9
D: TRBD1
J: TRBJ2-1
size: once

DNA: TGTGCCAGCAGCCGCTCAGAGGCAACTAATGAAAAACTGTTTTTT
CDR3: CASSRSEATNEKLFF
V: TRBV6-2/TRBV6-3
D: NA
J: TRBJ1-4
size: NA

DNA: TGTGCCAGCTCACCGGGGCCTACCTACGAGCAGTACTTC
CDR3: CASSPGPTYEQYF
V: TRBV18
D: NA
J: TRBJ2-7
size: NA

DNA: TGTGCCAGCAGCTTAAGGTGGGTACTCACAGATACGCAGTATTTT
CDR3: CASSLRWVLTDTQYF
V: TRBV11-3
D: NA
J: TRBJ2-3
size: NA

DNA: TGTGCCAGCAGTCACCCCATTAACGGGACTACCCGAGACCATCTCTCCTACAATGAGCAGTTCTTC
CDR3: CASSHPINGTTRDHLSYNEQFF
V: TRBV27
D: TRBD2
J: TRBJ2-1
size: NA

DNA: TGTGCCAGCAGCTTAGGAGGGGCTAACGTCGCTTTCTTT
CDR3: CASSLGGANVAFF
V: TRBV7-2
D: NA
J: TRBJ1-1
size: NA

DNA: TGTGCCAGCAGCCCCAAATTTCGGGACAGGGGAATATCCTACGAGCAGTACTTC
CDR3: CASSPKFRDRGISYEQYF
V: TRBV7-9
D: TRBD1
J: TRBJ2-7
size: NA

DNA: TGTGCCAGCCACGAGTGGGGGGGTGGCTATGGCTACACCTTC
CDR3: CASHEWGGGYGYTF
V: TRBV19
D: NA
J: TRBJ1-2
size: NA

DNA: TGTGCCAGCAGTTACGCAGCCTCCTACGAGCAGTACTTC
CDR3: CASSYAASYEQYF
V: TRBV6-5
D: NA
J: TRBJ2-7
size: NA

DNA: TGCGCCAGCAGTCCGGGGGGGGACATAAGAGGCTACACCTTC
CDR3: CASSPGGDIRGYTF
V: TRBV10-1
D: NA
J: TRBJ1-2
size: NA

DNA: TGTGCCAGCAGTTACTCGGGGGATACCTCTGGAAACACCATATATTTT
CDR3: CASSYSGDTSGNTIYF
V: TRBV6-6
D: NA
J: TRBJ1-3
size: NA

DNA: TGTGCCAGCAGCACCGGACTAGCGGGACGCACAGATACGCAGTATTTT
CDR3: CASSTGLAGRTDTQYF
V: TRBV7-9
D: TRBD2
J: TRBJ2-3
size: NA

DNA: TGCAGTGCTAGTCAGGGATACGATGGCTACACCTTC
CDR3: CSASQGYDGYTF
V: TRBV20-1
D: NA
J: TRBJ1-2
size: NA

DNA: TGCAGCGTTGAGGGCCGGGCTTACGAGCAGTACTTC
CDR3: CSVEGRAYEQYF
V: TRBV29-1
D: NA
J: TRBJ2-7
size: NA

DNA: TGTGCCATCAAGGACAGGTCTGGAAACACCATATATTTT
CDR3: CAIKDRSGNTIYF
V: TRBV10-3
D: TRBD1
J: TRBJ1-3
size: NA

DNA: TGCGCCAGCAGCCCCGGACAGGGGGCGATGAATGAGCAGTTCTTC
CDR3: CASSPGQGAMNEQFF
V: TRBV5-1
D: TRBD1
J: TRBJ2-1
size: NA

DNA: TGCGCCAGGCAGTCACAGGGGGAGGCAGACTACGAGCAGTACTTC
CDR3: CARQSQGEADYEQYF
V: TRBV5-1
D: TRBD1
J: TRBJ2-7
size: NA

DNA: TGCGCCAGCAGCCAAGATTCGGCAGGTGGCGAGCAGTACTTC
CDR3: CASSQDSAGGEQYF
V: TRBV4-3
D: NA
J: TRBJ2-7
size: few

DNA: TGTGCCAGCAGCGTGTCGACTAGCGGGAGTGCCGGGGAGCTGTTTTTT
CDR3: CASSVSTSGSAGELFF
V: TRBV9
D: TRBD2
J: TRBJ2-2
size: few

DNA: TGTGCCAGCAGCATTAACCCCAGGGGTAATGAGCAGTTCTTC
CDR3: CASSINPRGNEQFF
V: TRBV7-9
D: NA
J: TRBJ2-1
size: NA

DNA: TGTGCCAGTAGTATAGCAGGGACCACCGGGGAGCTGTTTTTT
CDR3: CASSIAGTTGELFF
V: TRBV19
D: NA
J: TRBJ2-2
size: NA

DNA: TGCAGCGTTGTCCGGGGCTCCTACGAGCAGTACTTC
CDR3: CSVVRGSYEQYF
V: TRBV29-1
D: NA
J: TRBJ2-7
size: few

DNA: TGTGCCAGCAGCTTTAGGGGAGTGGGCGAGCAGTACTTC
CDR3: CASSFRGVGEQYF
V: TRBV7-2
D: NA
J: TRBJ2-7
size: NA

DNA: TGCAGCGTTGTGGAGGGTAGCCACATTCAGTACTTC
CDR3: CSVVEGSHIQYF
V: TRBV29-1
D: NA
J: TRBJ2-4
size: once

DNA: TGTGCCAGCAGTTTGTATCTACCCCGGAGCTCCTACGAGCAGTACTTC
CDR3: CASSLYLPRSSYEQYF
V: TRBV27
D: NA
J: TRBJ2-7
size: NA

DNA: TGTGCCAGCAGCCAAGGACAGGGGAGCAATCAGCCCCAGCATTTT
CDR3: CASSQGQGSNQPQHF
V: TRBV14
D: TRBD1
J: TRBJ1-5
size: NA

DNA: TGTGCCAGCAGCCCAACGCCACGGGAGGCCGAGCAGTACTTC
CDR3: CASSPTPREAEQYF
V: TRBV9
D: TRBD2
J: TRBJ2-7
size: once

DNA: TGTGCCAGCAGCCGGGGACTAGCCGCCGCCTACGAGCAGTACTTC
CDR3: CASSRGLAAAYEQYF
V: TRBV3-1/TRBV3-2
D: TRBD2
J: TRBJ2-7
size: NA